Included here is one T cell receptor (beta chain) sequence, with context. Its antigen remains unidentified. The data originate from a study of CD8+CD57+ T cells in acquired aplastic anemia. The wider study: Recorded DNA amounts for sorted CD4+ and CD8+ cells had an average of approximately 2.9 ug.

Genomic DNA, serving as template, underwent TCR beta VDJ and CDR3 profiling. Each CDR3 protein gets one entry after TCRdb re-called the reads with MiXCR. Here the sample spans a few hundred thousand distinct CDR3 sequences, 56% being singletons. Study results and limitations: Patients versus controls showed no significant CD8+ Simpson's diversity difference. Researchers report that twenty-nine CD8+ CDR3 sequences appeared in both patients and controls.

This sequence was found in a human donor with severe aplastic anemia or a healthy control (not recorded which). Sequencing was performed on sorted CD4+, CD8+, or CD8+CD57+ T cells (not recorded which) from PBMCs.

CDR3 residues: CAISGTQETQYF. In DNA form, the CDR3 reads TGTGCCATCAGTGGCACGCAAGAGACCCAGTACTTC. The chain couples TRBV10-3 to TRBJ2-5; D gene ambiguous. The CDR3 covers 12 residues. CDR1 and CDR2 (germline): ENHRY, SYGVKD. V was clipped by 4 bases and J by 2 bases, with 5 bases between them.